The present T cell receptor beta chain was sequenced within a study of blood T cell repertoires in COVID-19 (dated by TCRdb to about 2020). Some background on the complete study: Samples covering the acute and convalescent phases of COVID-19 were provided by collaborators in the United States, Italy and Spain. The sample metadata nearly always contained a de-identified subject ID, COVID-19 status, age in years and sex. The material from the prospective study consisted of cDNA or gDNA derived from T cells, B-cell-depleted T cells, or PBMCs. The samples were drawn from two sources: the first 160 participants of the ongoing ImmuneRACE study, and 950 to 1,500 subjects contributed by 6 global collaborators. The dataset comprised deeply sampled blood TCRbeta repertoires from subjects exposed to, actively infected with, or recovered from COVID-19. Where available, HLA class I and class II types were obtained from metadata supplied by the sample provider rather than from assay-based typing. The repertoires were made available in a free public database intended to serve as a resource for research on the immune response to SARS-CoV-2. Summary of the overall study and its limitations: How much clinical and demographic metadata was included differed by source and by participant, and the metadata was provided uncurated.

TCRbeta CDR3 regions were amplified from genomic DNA by means of the immunoSEQ Assay, a bias-controlled multiplex PCR. Per the original workflow: Nucleated cell counts per sample were estimated from amplification of reference gene primers within the assay. Sequence reads were collapsed and filtered to measure the absolute abundance of every unique TCRbeta CDR3 rearrangement. For each sample, productive Simpson clonality was calculated as the square root of Simpson's diversity index across productive rearrangements. The clones in this table, taken by TCRdb from immuneACCESS, are in-frame only. Not every clone is retained; where verified, under half of the shortfall comes from an unresolved V gene, and the cause of the rest is unknown. V, J and clone size are taken as reported in that table, and D and trimming were inferred from the DNA itself. The sample table shows approximately 210,000 clones, and 84% are seen once. The ten largest clones capture roughly a fifth of the sample.

Of note for this clone: Its antigen is not yet known. Base qualities are missing; no much larger clone stands one base away.

Collaborating institutions collected whole blood in K2EDTA tubes following their own protocols. For TCRbeta analysis, collaborators shipped samples as frozen whole blood, isolated PBMCs, or DNA extracted from either of those sample types. This receptor was obtained from a human donor in a cohort sampled during active COVID-19. Sequencing was carried out using peripheral blood.

CDR3 loop: CASSRRLAGGGTFF. The DNA is TGTGCCAGCAGCCGCAGACTAGCGGGAGGGGGGACGTTCTTC. The V gene is TRBV28 and the J gene is TRBJ2-1; 14 junctional bases match TRBD2. CDR1 and CDR2 are drawn from the germline V gene: MDHEN, SYDVKM. The CDR3 holds 14 amino acids from the cysteine to the phenylalanine. CDR3 DNA is the only sequence kept; it has 42 bases, read in frame from the first base. The junction shows trimming of 6 bases on V and 15 bases on J, and the gene matches do not reach 10 bases of it. The variable domain in full, with residues beyond the CDR3 obtained from the reference TRBV28 and TRBJ2-1 genes, is DVKVTQSSRYLVKRTGEKVFLECVQDMDHENMFWYRQDPGLGLRLIYFSYDVKMKEKGDIPEGYSVSREKKERFSLILESASTNQTSMYLCASSRRLAGGGTFFGPGTRLTVL.